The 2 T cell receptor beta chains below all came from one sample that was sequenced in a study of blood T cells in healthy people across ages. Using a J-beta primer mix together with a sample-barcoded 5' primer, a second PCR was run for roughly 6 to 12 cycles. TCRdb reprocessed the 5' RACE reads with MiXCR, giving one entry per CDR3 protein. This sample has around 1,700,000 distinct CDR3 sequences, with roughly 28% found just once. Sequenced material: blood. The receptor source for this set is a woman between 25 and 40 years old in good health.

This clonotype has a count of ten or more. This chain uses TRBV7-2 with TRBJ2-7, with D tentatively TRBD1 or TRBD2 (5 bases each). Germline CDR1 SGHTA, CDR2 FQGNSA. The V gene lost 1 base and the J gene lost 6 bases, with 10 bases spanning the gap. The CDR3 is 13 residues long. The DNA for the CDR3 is TGTGCCAGCAGCTTAGTGCAGAGGGGCGAGCAGTACTTC. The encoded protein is CASSLVQRGEQYF.

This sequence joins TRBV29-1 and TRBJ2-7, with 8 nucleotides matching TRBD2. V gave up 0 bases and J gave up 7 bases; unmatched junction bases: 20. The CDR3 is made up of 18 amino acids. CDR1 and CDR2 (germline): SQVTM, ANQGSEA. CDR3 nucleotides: TGCAGCGTTGAAGATCTCGAACTGCTAGCGGGCCGTAGAGGTGAGCAGTACTTC. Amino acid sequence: CSVEDLELLAGRRGEQYF.